This T cell receptor (beta chain) was recorded in a study of OX40 agonist ivuxolimab in advanced cancers. This table comes from immunoSEQ multiplex PCR, and its TCRdb copy is limited to in-frame clones, with some not included. The sample records some 41,000 clones, around 87% being singletons. The CDR3 has 16 amino acids. V was pared by 6 bases and J by 4 bases, with 8 bases of the junction left unmatched. Germline CDR1 is SGHNT and CDR2 is YYREEE (reference sequence). This chain connects TRBV5-4 to TRBJ2-3; 13 positions match TRBD2. The TCR originated in an adult with an advanced solid tumor such as melanoma, head and neck, liver or kidney cancer. Sample: CD4+ or CD8+ T cells sorted from blood, taken in a trial of the OX40 agonist ivuxolimab. The CDR3 protein is CASTLRTSGRADTQYF. The CDR3 region has the DNA TGTGCCAGCACCCTTCGTACTAGCGGGAGGGCAGATACGCAGTATTTT.